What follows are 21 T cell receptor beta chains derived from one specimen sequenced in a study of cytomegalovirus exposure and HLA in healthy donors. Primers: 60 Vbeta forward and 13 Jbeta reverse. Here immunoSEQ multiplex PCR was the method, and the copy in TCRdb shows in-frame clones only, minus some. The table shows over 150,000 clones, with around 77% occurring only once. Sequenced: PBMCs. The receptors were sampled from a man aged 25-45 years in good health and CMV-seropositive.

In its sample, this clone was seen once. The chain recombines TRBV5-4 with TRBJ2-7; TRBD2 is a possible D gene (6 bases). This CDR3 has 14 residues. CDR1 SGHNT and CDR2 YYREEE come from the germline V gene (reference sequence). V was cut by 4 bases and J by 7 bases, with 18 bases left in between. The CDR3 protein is CASSPIPAGREQYF. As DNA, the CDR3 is TGTGCCAGCAGCCCAATTCCAGCGGGCAGGGAGCAGTACTTC. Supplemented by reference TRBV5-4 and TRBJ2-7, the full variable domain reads ETGVTQSPTHLIKTRGQQVTLRCSSQSGHNTVSWYQQALGQGPQFIFQYYREEENGRGNFPPRFSGLQFPNYSSELNVNALELDDSALYLCASSPIPAGREQYFGPGTRLTVT.

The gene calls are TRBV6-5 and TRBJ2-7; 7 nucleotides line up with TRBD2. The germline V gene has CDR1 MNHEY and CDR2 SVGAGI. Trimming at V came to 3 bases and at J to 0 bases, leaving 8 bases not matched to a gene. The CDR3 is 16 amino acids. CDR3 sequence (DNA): TGTGCCAGCAGTTATTCCGTGGGGGGGATCTCCTACGAGCAGTACTTC. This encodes CASSYSVGGISYEQYF.

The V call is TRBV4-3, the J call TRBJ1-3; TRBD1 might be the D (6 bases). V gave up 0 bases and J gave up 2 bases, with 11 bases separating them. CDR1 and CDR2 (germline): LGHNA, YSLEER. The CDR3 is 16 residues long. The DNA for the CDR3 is TGCGCCAGCAGCCAAGATGGCAGGGGCACTGGAAACACCATATATTTT. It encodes CASSQDGRGTGNTIYF.

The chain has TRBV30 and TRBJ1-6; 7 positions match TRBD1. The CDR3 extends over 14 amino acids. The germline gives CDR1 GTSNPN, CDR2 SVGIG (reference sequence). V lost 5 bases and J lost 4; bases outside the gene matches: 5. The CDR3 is CAWGLRGYNSPLHF. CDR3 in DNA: TGTGCCTGGGGTCTCAGGGGGTATAATTCACCCCTCCACTTT.

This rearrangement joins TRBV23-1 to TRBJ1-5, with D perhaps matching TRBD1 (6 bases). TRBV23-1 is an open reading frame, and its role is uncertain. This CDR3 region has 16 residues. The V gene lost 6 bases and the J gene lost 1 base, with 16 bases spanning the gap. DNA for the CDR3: TGCGCCAGCAGAACATACAGGGAACTAAGCAATCAGCCCCAGCATTTT. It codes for CASRTYRELSNQPQHF.

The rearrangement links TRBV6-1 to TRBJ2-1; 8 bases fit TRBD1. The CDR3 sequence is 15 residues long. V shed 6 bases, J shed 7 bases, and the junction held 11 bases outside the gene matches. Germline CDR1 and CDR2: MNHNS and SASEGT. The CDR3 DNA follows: TGTGCCAGCAGCGTCAGACAGGGGAGACCTAATGAGCAGTTCTTC. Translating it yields CASSVRQGRPNEQFF.

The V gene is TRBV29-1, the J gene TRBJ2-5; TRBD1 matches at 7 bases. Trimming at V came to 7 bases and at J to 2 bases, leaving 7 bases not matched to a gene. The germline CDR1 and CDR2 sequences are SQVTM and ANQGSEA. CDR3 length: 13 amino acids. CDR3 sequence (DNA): TGCAGCGCGACAGGGACCCCTCAAGAGACCCAGTACTTC. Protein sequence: CSATGTPQETQYF.

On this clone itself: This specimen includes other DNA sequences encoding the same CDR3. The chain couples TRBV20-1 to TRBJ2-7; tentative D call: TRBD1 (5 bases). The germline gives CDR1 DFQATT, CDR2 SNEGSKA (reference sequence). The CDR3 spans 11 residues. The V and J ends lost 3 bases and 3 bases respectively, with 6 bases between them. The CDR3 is CSARDNYEQYF. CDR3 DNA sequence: TGCAGTGCTAGGGACAACTACGAGCAGTACTTC.

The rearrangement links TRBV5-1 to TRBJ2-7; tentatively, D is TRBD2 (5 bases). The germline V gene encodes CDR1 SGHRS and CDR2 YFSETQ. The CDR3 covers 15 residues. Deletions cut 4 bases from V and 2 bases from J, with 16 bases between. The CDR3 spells CASSLDSLGTYEQYF. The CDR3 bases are TGCGCCAGCAGCCTGGATAGTCTCGGGACCTACGAGCAGTACTTC.

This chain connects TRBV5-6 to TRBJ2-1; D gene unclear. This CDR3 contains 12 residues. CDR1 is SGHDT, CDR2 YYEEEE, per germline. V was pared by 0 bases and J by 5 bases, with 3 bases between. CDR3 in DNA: TGTGCCAGCAGCTTGGTTAACAATGAGCAGTTCTTC. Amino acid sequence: CASSLVNNEQFF.

CDR3 loop: CASSPSGQGRTGANVLTF. The CDR3 DNA is TGTGCCAGCAGCCCCTCGGGACAGGGGAGGACTGGGGCCAACGTCCTGACTTTC. V gene TRBV9 combines with J gene TRBJ2-6; 10 nucleotides line up with TRBD1. V lost 4 bases to trimming and J lost 2 bases; unmatched junction nucleotides: 9. The germline V gene has CDR1 SGDLS and CDR2 YYNGEE. CDR3 length: 18 amino acids.

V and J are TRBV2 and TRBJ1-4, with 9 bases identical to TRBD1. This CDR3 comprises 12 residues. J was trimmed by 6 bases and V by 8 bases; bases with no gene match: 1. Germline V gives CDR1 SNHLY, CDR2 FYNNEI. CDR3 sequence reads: CASRTGDEKLFF. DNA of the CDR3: TGTGCCAGCCGGACAGGGGATGAAAAACTGTTTTTT.

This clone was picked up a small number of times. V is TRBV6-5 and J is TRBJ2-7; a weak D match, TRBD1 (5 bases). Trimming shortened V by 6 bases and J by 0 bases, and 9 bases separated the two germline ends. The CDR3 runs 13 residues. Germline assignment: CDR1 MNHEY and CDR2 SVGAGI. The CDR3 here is CASRAQGSYEQYF. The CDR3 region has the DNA TGTGCCAGCAGGGCCCAGGGCTCCTACGAGCAGTACTTC.

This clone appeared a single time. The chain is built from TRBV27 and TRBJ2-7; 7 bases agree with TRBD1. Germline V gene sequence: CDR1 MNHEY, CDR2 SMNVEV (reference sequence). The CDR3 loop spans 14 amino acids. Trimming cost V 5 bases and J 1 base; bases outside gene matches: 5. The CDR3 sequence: CASSPRQGSYEQYF. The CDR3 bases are TGTGCCAGCAGTCCTAGACAGGGTTCCTACGAGCAGTACTTC.

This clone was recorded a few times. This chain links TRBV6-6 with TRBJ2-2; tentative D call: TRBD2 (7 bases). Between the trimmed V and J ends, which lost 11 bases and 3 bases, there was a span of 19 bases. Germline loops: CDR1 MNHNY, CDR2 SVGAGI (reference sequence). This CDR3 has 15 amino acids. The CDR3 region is CAGRGTGGDTGELFF. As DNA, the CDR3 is TGTGCCGGAAGGGGCACGGGGGGCGACACCGGGGAGCTGTTTTTT.

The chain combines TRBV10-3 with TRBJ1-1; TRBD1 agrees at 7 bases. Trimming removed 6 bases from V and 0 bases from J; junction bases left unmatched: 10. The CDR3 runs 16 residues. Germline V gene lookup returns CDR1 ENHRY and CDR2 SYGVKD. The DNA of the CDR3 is TGTGCCATCAGCACAGGGGCACAACTCATGAACACTGAAGCTTTCTTT. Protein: CAISTGAQLMNTEAFF.

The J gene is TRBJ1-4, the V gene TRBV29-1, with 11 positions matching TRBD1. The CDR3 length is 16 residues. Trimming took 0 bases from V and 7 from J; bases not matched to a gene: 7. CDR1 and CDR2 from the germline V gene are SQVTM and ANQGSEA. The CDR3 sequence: CSVEEGPGQGVEKLFF. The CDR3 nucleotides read TGCAGCGTTGAAGAAGGACCGGGACAGGGGGTTGAAAAACTGTTTTTT.

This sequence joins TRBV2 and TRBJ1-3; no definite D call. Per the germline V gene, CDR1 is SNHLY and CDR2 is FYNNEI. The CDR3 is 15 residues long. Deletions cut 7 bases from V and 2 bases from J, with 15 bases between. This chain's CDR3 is CASIYSGLAGNTIYF. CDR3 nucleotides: TGTGCCAGCATTTACTCCGGGTTGGCTGGAAACACCATATATTTT. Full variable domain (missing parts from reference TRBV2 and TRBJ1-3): EPEVTQTPSHQVTQMGQEVILRCVPISNHLYFYWYRQILGQKVEFLVSFYNNEISEKSEIFDDQFSVERPDGSNFTLKIRSTKLEDSAMYFCASIYSGLAGNTIYFGEGSWLTVV.

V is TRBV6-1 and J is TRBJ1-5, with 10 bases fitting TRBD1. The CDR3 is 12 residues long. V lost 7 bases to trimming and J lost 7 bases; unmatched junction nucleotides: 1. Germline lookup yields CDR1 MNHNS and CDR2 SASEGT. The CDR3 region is CASKTGGQPQHF. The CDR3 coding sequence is TGTGCCAGCAAGACAGGGGGCCAGCCCCAGCATTTT.

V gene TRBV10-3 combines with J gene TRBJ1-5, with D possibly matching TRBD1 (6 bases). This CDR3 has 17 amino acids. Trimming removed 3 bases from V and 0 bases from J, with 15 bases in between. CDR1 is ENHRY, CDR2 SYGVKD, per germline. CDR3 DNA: TGTGCCATCAGTGACCCCCCTAGACAGGATAGCAATCAGCCCCAGCATTTT. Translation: CAISDPPRQDSNQPQHF.

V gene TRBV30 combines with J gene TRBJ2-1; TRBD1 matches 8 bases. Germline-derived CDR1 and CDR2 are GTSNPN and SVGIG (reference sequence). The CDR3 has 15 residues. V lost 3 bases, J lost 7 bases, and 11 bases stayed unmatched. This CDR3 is CAWSNGQGVSNEQFF. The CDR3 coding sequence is TGTGCCTGGAGCAATGGACAGGGCGTTTCTAATGAGCAGTTCTTC.